A single sample is the source of the 15 T cell receptor beta chains below, sequenced in a study of immune evolution from preneoplasia to lung adenocarcinoma. Some clones are missing from TCRdb's copy, which holds only in-frame ones; the method was immunoSEQ multiplex PCR. The data show about 2,500 clones, roughly 80% seen once. The sequencing input was FFPE invasive lung adenocarcinoma tissue. The receptors originated from a person aged 55-85 years with invasive lung adenocarcinoma.

V gene TRBV19 combines with J gene TRBJ2-3; 14 bases line up with TRBD2. Trimming at V came to 3 bases and at J to 3 bases, leaving 5 bases not matched to a gene. Germline V gene sequence: CDR1 LNHDA, CDR2 SQIVND (reference sequence). CDR3 length: 17 residues. CDR3 in DNA: TGTGCCAGTAGTATCGGGACTAGCGGGAGCTTTACAGATACGCAGTATTTT. It is translated as CASSIGTSGSFTDTQYF.

The chain uses TRBV7-2 and TRBJ2-1; 7 nucleotides align to TRBD2. The ends lost 1 base at V and 5 bases at J; junction bases unmatched: 5. The CDR3 contains 15 residues. In germline, CDR1 is SGHTA, CDR2 FQGNSA. CDR3 amino acids: CASSLGTSVNNEQFF. The CDR3, as DNA: TGTGCCAGCAGCTTAGGAACTAGCGTTAACAATGAGCAGTTCTTC.

A single count supports this clone. In nucleotides, the CDR3 is TGTGCCAGCAGGCTGGGACAAGGGGCCACCGGGGAGCTGTTTTTT. Translating it yields CASRLGQGATGELFF. The chain employs TRBV11-2 and TRBJ2-2, with D possibly TRBD1 on 6 matching bases. The V end was cut by 6 bases, the J end by 4 bases, with 15 bases between. Germline V CDR1 and CDR2: SGHAT, FQNNGV. The CDR3 runs to 15 residues.

This chain joins TRBV9 and TRBJ2-1, with TRBD2 matching over 11 bases. The ends lost 3 bases at V and 10 bases at J; junction bases unmatched: 9. This CDR3 region has 15 residues. Germline values: CDR1 SGDLS, CDR2 YYNGEE. CDR3 sequence (DNA): TGTGCCAGCAGCGCGACTAGCGGGACTGCACCGGAGCAGTTCTTC. As protein: CASSATSGTAPEQFF.

V usage is TRBV18 and J usage is TRBJ1-5, with D possibly TRBD1 on 6 matching bases. CDR3 length equals 17 residues. Germline values: CDR1 KGHSH, CDR2 LQKENI. Trimming cost V 4 bases and J 0 bases, with 16 bases left between them. The CDR3 protein is CASSLTAGTSSNQPQHF. DNA for the CDR3: TGTGCCAGCTCACTCACGGCGGGGACATCTAGCAATCAGCCCCAGCATTTT. Using reference TRBV18 and TRBJ1-5 for the parts outside the CDR3, the full variable domain is NAGVMQNPRHLVRRRGQEARLRCSPMKGHSHVYWYRQLPEEGLKFMVYLQKENIIDESGMPKERFSAEFPKEGPSILRIQQVVRGDSAAYFCASSLTAGTSSNQPQHFGDGTRLSIL.

This chain connects TRBV14 to TRBJ2-3; 7 bases map to TRBD2. J gave up 4 bases and V 4 bases, and 11 bases lay outside the gene matches. The CDR3 sequence is 16 residues long. Germline CDR1 and CDR2: SGHDN and FVKESK. Here the CDR3 DNA reads TGTGCCAGCAGCCTCATTGCGGGAGCAGTCGCAGATACGCAGTATTTT. It translates to CASSLIAGAVADTQYF.

The genes are TRBV5-1 and TRBJ2-4; 7 bases agree with TRBD1. V gave up 4 bases and J gave up 0 bases; unmatched junction bases: 16. The CDR3 contains 19 residues. The germline CDR1 and CDR2 sequences are SGHRS and YFSETQ. CDR3 sequence: CASSQGVGALPLAKNIQYF. CDR3 in DNA: TGCGCCAGCAGCCAGGGGGTCGGTGCCCTCCCCCTAGCCAAAAACATTCAGTACTTC.

The chain carries TRBV14 and TRBJ2-1; tentative D call: TRBD2 (5 bases). This CDR3 has 14 residues. CDR1 SGHDN and CDR2 FVKESK come from the germline V gene. V was pared by 3 bases and J by 3 bases, with 9 bases between. The CDR3 region has the DNA TGTGCCAGCAGCCACTTGACTAACTACAATGAGCAGTTCTTC. Encoded protein: CASSHLTNYNEQFF.

The chain carries TRBV30 and TRBJ1-5, with D unclear. The CDR3 spans 14 residues. The V gene's germline CDR1 is GTSNPN and CDR2 SVGIG (reference sequence). V was cut by 0 bases and J by 1 base, with 7 bases left in between. The CDR3 nucleotides read TGTGCCTGGAGTGTAGGAGGAAGCAATCAGCCCCAGCATTTT. This encodes CAWSVGGSNQPQHF.

The chain couples TRBV10-3 to TRBJ2-1; 7 bases agree with TRBD1. The CDR3 spans 15 residues. Per the germline V gene, CDR1 is ENHRY and CDR2 is SYGVKD. The ends lost 6 bases at V and 5 bases at J; junction bases unmatched: 10. CDR3: CAIRTGQAGNNEQFF. Here the CDR3 DNA reads TGTGCCATCAGGACCGGACAGGCGGGCAACAATGAGCAGTTCTTC.

The V call is TRBV15, the J call TRBJ2-3; D is possibly TRBD2 (5 bases). Trimming took off 1 base at V and 1 base at J, with 27 bases between the two ends. The V gene's germline CDR1 is LNHNV and CDR2 YYDKDF (reference sequence). The CDR3 consists of 21 residues. Here the CDR3 reads CATSRALVRLGLGDGTDTQYF. CDR3 bases: TGTGCCACCAGCAGAGCCCTGGTCCGGCTAGGATTGGGAGATGGCACAGATACGCAGTATTTT.

This chain joins TRBV7-8 and TRBJ2-3; 9 positions agree with TRBD1. This CDR3 comprises 15 residues. CDR1 SGHVS and CDR2 FQNEAQ come from the germline V gene. Losses at the gene ends were 5 bases for V and 4 bases for J; bases not matched to a gene: 7. CDR3 bases: TGTGCCAGCAGCCGACAGGGGGTGGTTGCAGATACGCAGTATTTT. It is translated as CASSRQGVVADTQYF.

This clone was recorded only once. The V call is TRBV18, the J call TRBJ1-2; the D gene is possibly TRBD1 (6 bases). The ends were cut back, 3 bases at V and 2 bases at J, with 13 bases in the middle. The germline CDR1 and CDR2 sequences are KGHSH and LQKENI. The CDR3 totals 15 residues. This CDR3 reads CASSPELGTNYGYTF. In DNA form, the CDR3 reads TGTGCCAGCTCACCTGAACTAGGGACAAACTATGGCTACACCTTC.

CDR3 sequence (DNA): TGTGCCAGCAGCTTAGAGTCAGGGGGATCCTACGAGCAGTACTTC. Its protein product is CASSLESGGSYEQYF. The chain uses TRBV7-6 and TRBJ2-7; 7 nucleotides agree with TRBD1. Trimming cost V 1 base and J 1 base; bases outside gene matches: 4. The germline gives CDR1 SGHVS, CDR2 FNYEAQ. The CDR3 loop spans 15 amino acids.

The chain recombines TRBV15 with TRBJ1-2; D is unresolved. There are 14 residues in the CDR3. Trimming removed 5 bases at V and 2 bases at J, with 12 bases between. Germline V CDR1 and CDR2: LNHNV, YYDKDF (reference sequence). CDR3 bases: TGTGCCACCAGCTCCAGATGGCCGAACTATGGCTACACCTTC. Translating it yields CATSSRWPNYGYTF.